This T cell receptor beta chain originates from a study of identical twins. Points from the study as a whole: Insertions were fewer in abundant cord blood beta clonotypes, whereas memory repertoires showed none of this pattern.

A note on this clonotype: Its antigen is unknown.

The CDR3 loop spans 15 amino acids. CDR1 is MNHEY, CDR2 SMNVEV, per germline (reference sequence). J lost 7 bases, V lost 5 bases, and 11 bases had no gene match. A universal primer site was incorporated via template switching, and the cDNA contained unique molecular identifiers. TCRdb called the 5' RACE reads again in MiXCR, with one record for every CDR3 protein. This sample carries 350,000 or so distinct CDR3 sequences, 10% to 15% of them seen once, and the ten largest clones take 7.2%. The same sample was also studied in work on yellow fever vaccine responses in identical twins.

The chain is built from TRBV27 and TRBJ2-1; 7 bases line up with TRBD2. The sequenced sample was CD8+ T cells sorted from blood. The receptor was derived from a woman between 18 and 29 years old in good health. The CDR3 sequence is CASSPRLAAGNEQFF. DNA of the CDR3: TGTGCCAGCAGTCCCCGACTAGCCGCGGGGAATGAGCAGTTCTTC.